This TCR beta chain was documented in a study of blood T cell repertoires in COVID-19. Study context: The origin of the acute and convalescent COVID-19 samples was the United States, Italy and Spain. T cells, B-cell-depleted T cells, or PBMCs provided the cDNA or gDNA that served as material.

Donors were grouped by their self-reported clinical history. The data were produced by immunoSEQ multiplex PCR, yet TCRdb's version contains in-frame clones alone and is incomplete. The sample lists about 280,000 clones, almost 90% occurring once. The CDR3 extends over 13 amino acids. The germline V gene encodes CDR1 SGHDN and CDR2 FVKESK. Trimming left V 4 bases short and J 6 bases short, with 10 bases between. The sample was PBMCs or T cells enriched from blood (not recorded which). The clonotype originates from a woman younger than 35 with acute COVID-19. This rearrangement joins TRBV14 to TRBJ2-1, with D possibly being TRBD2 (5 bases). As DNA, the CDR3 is TGTGCCAGCAGCCCCACTAGTACCAATGAGCAGTTCTTC. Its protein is CASSPTSTNEQFF.